The source of this T cell receptor beta chain is a study of T cells after yellow fever vaccination. V shed 5 bases, J shed 3 bases, and the junction held 9 bases outside the gene matches. This CDR3 has 16 residues. The germline CDR1 and CDR2 sequences are SGHVS and FNYEAQ. TCRdb re-analysed the 5' RACE reads in MiXCR, keeping a single row per CDR3 protein. The sample shows more than 35,000 distinct CDR3 sequences, about 6.8% of them seen only once. This specimen consisted of CD8+ T cells not binding an NS4B(214-222) dextramer, sorted from PBMCs, obtained 45 days after the yellow fever booster vaccination. The chain couples TRBV7-6 to TRBJ2-7; 11 nucleotides agree with TRBD2. The TCR comes from a man aged 25-45 years who received the YFV17D yellow fever vaccine. CDR3 bases: TGTGCCAGCAGCCGCGCCGGGACTAGCGGAAGCTACGAGCAGTACTTC. Protein product: CASSRAGTSGSYEQYF.